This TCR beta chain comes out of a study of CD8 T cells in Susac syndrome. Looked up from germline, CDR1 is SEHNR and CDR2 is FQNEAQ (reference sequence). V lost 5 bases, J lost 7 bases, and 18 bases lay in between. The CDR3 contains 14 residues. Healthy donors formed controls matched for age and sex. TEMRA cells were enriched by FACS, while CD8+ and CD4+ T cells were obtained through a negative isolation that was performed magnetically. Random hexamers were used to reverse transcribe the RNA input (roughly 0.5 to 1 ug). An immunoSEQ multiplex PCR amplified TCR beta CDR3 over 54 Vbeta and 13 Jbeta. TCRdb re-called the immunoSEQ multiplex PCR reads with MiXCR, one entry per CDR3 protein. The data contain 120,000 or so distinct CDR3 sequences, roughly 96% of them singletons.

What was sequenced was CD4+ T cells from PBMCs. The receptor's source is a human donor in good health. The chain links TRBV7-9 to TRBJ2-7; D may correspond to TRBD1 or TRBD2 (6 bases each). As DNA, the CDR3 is TGTGCCAGCAGCGTCCCGGGGGCCCCGGCGGAGCAGTACTTC. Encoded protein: CASSVPGAPAEQYF.